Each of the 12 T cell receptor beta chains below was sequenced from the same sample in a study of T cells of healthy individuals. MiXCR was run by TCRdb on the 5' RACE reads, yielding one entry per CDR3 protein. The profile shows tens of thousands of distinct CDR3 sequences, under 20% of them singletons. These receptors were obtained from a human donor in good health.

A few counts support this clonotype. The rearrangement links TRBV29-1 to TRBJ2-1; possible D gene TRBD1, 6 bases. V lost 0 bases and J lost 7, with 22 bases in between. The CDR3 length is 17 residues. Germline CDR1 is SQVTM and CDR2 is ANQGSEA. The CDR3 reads CSVEDEETGPQGNEQFF. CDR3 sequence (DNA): TGCAGCGTTGAAGATGAGGAAACCGGGCCGCAGGGGAATGAGCAGTTCTTC.

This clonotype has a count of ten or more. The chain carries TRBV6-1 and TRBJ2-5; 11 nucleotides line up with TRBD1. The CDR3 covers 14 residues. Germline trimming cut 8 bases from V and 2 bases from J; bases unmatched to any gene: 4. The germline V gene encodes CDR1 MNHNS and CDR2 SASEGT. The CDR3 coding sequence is TGTGCCAGCCTCCGGGACAGGGGGCAAGAGACCCAGTACTTC. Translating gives CASLRDRGQETQYF.

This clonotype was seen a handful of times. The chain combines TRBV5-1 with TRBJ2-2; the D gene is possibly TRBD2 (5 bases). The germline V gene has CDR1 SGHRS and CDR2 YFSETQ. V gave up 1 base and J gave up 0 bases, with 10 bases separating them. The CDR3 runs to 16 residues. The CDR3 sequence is CASSLSGRPNTGELFF. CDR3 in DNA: TGCGCCAGCAGCTTGAGCGGACGGCCGAACACCGGGGAGCTGTTTTTT.

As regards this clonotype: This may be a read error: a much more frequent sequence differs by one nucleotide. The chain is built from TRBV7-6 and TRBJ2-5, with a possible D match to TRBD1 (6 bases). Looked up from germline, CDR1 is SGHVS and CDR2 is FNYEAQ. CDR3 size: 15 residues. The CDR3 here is CANSLAHRDTETQYF. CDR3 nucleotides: TGTGCCAACAGCTTAGCACACAGGGATACAGAGACCCAGTACTTC. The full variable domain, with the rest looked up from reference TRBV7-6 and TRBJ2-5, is GAGVSQSPRYKVTKRGQDVALRCDPISGHVSLYWYRQALGQGPEFLTYFNYEAQQDKSGLPNDRFSAERPEGSISTLTIQRTEQRDSAMYRCANSLAHRDTETQYFGPGTRLLVL.

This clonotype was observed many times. In DNA form, the CDR3 reads TGTGCCAGCAGTTTATTCGGGGGGGACTGGCGCCAGTACTTC. Translation: CASSLFGGDWRQYF. The chain is built from TRBV27 and TRBJ2-7; 8 bases line up with TRBD2. V shed 1 base, J shed 10 bases, and the junction held 9 bases outside the gene matches. The germline gives CDR1 MNHEY, CDR2 SMNVEV (reference sequence). This CDR3 comprises 14 residues.

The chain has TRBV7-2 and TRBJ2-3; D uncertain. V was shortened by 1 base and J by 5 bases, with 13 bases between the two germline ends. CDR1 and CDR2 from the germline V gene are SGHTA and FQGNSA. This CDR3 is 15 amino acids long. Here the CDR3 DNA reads TGTGCCAGCAGCTTAGTCCCGGTCGCCGGAGATACGCAGTATTTT. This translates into CASSLVPVAGDTQYF.

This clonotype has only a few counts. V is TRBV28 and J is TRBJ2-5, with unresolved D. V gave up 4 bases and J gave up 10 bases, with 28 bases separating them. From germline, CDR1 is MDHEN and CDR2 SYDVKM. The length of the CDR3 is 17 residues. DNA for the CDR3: TGTGCCAGCAGTTCCCCAGAGACTCTCATCCCCGCCCCCGACCAGTACTTC. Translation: CASSSPETLIPAPDQYF. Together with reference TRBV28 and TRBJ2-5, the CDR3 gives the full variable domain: DVKVTQSSRYLVKRTGEKVFLECVQDMDHENMFWYRQDPGLGLRLIYFSYDVKMKEKGDIPEGYSVSREKKERFSLILESASTNQTSMYLCASSSPETLIPAPDQYFGPGTRLLVL.

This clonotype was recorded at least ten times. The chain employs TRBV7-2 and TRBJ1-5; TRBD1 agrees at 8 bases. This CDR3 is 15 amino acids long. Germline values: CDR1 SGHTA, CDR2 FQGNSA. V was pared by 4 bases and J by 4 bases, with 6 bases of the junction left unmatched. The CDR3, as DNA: TGTGCCAGCAGCTCAGACAGGGGAGGAAATCAGCCCCAGCATTTT. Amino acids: CASSSDRGGNQPQHF.

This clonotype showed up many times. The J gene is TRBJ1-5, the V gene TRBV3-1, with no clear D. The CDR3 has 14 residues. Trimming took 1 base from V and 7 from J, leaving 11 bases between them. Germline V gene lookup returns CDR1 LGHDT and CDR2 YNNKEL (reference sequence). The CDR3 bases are TGTGCCAGCAGCCAAGGGTCTAATCCCCAGCCCCAGCATTTT. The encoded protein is CASSQGSNPQPQHF.

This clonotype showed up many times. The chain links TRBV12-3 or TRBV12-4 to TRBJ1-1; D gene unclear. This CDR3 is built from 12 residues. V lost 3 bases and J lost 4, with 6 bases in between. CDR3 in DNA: TGTGCCAGCAGTTTTACCGTCACTGAAGCTTTCTTT. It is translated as CASSFTVTEAFF.

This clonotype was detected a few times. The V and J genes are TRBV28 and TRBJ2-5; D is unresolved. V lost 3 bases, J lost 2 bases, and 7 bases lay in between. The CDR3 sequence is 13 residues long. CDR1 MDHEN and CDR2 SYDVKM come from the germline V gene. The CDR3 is CASSLARQETQYF. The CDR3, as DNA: TGTGCCAGCAGTTTGGCCCGTCAAGAGACCCAGTACTTC.

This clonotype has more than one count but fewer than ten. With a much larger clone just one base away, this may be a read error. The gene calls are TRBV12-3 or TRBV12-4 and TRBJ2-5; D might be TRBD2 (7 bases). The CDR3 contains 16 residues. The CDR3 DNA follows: TGTGCCAGCAGTTTGGGTTCGGCGCGGGGGCGGGAGACCCAGTGCTTC. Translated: CASSLGSARGRETQCF.